In its sample, the clone carrying this T cell receptor beta chain was seen a few times. The sample is drawn from a study of vaccination and CD4 T cells after COVID-19. TCRdb reanalysed the PCR reads using MiXCR and keeps one entry per CDR3 protein. The sample has 20,000 or so distinct CDR3 sequences, roughly 60% seen once. The CDR3 covers 16 residues. The germline CDR1 and CDR2 sequences are MNHNS and SASEGT. V shed 6 bases, J shed 4 bases, and the junction held 8 bases outside the gene matches. The clonotype originates from a human donor who had recovered from COVID-19. The sample in question was CD4+ T cells from blood, obtained after SARS-CoV-2 vaccination. V and J are TRBV6-1 and TRBJ2-3; 12 nucleotides match TRBD2. CDR3 protein: CASSHGTSGYADTQYF. CDR3 nucleotides: TGTGCCAGCAGCCACGGGACTAGCGGGTACGCAGATACGCAGTATTTT.